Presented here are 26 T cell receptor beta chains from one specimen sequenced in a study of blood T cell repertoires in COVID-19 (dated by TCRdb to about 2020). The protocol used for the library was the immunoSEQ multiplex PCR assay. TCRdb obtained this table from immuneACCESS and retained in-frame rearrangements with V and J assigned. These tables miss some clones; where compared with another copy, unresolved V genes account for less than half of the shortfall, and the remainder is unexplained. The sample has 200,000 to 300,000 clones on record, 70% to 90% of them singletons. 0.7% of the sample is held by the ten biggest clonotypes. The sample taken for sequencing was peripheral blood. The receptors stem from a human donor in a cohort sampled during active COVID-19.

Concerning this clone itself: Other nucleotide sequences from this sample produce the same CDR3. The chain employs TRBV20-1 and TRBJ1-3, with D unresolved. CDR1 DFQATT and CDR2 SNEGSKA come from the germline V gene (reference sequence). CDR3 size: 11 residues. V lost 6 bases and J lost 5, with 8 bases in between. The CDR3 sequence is CSARIRNTIYF. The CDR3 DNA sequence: TGCAGTGCGAGGATCCGAAACACCATATATTTT.

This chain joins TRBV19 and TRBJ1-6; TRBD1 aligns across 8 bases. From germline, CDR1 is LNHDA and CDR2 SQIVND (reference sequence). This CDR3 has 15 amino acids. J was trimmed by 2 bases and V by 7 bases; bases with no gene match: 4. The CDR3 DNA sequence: TGTGCCAGTACCAAACAGGGGGCCTATAATTCACCCCTCCACTTT. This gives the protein CASTKQGAYNSPLHF.

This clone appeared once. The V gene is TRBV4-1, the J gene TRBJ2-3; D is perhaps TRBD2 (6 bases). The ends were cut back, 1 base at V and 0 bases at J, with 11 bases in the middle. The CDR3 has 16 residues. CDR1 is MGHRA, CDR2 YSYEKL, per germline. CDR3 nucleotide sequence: TGCGCCAGCAGCCAAGGGTGGGGACTCAGCACAGATACGCAGTATTTT. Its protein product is CASSQGWGLSTDTQYF.

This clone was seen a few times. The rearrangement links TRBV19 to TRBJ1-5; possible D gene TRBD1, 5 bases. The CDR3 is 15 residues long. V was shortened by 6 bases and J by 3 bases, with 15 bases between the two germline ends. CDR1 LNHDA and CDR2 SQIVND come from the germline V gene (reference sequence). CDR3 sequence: CASSPHDRSNQPQHF. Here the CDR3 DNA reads TGTGCCAGTAGCCCCCATGACAGATCCAATCAGCCCCAGCATTTT.

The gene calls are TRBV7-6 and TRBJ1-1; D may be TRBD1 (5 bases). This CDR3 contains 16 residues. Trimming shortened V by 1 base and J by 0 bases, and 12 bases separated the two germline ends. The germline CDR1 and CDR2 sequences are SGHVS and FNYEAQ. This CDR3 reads CASSLEQGYLNTEAFF. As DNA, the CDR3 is TGTGCCAGCAGCTTAGAGCAGGGATACTTGAACACTGAAGCTTTCTTT.

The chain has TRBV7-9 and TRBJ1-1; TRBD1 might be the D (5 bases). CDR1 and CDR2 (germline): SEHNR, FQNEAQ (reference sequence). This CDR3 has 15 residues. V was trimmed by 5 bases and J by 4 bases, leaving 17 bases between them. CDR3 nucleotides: TGTGCCAGCAGCGGCGGGGGACGTATTGTCACTGAAGCTTTCTTT. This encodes CASSGGGRIVTEAFF.

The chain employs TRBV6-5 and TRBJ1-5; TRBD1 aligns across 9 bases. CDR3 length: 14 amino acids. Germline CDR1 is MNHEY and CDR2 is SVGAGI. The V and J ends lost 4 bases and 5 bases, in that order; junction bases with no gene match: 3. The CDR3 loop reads CASSWRQGDQPQHF. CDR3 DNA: TGTGCCAGCAGTTGGCGACAGGGGGATCAGCCCCAGCATTTT.

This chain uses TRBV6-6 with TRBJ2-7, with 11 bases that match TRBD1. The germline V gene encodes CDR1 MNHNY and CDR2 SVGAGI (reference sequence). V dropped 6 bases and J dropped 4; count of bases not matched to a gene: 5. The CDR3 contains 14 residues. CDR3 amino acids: CASSSGQGAYEQYF. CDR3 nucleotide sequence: TGTGCCAGCAGCTCAGGACAGGGGGCATACGAGCAGTACTTC.

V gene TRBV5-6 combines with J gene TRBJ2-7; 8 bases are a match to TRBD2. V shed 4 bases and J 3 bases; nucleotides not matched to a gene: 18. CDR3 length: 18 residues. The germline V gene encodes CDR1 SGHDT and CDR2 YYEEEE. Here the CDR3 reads CASSPRTSRDQSRYEQYF. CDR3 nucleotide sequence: TGTGCCAGCAGCCCTCGGACTAGCCGAGACCAATCACGCTACGAGCAGTACTTC. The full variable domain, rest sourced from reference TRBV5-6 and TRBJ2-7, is DAGVTQSPTHLIKTRGQQVTLRCSPKSGHDTVSWYQQALGQGPQFIFQYYEEEERQRGNFPDRFSGHQFPNYSSELNVNALLLGDSALYLCASSPRTSRDQSRYEQYFGPGTRLTVT.

The DNA for the CDR3 is TGTGCCAGCAGCCCCAAGTGGGCAGAGACCCAGTACTTC. This encodes CASSPKWAETQYF. The V gene is TRBV7-9, the J gene TRBJ2-5; D unclear. The germline V and J ends were trimmed by 5 bases and 4 bases, with 11 bases remaining between them. The CDR3 is made up of 13 amino acids. Per germline, CDR1 SEHNR and CDR2 FQNEAQ (reference sequence).

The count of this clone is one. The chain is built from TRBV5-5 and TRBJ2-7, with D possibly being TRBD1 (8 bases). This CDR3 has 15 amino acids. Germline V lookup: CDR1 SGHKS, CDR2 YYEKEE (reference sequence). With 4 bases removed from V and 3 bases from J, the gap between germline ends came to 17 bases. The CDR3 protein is CASSAGDRWSYEQYF. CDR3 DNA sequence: TGTGCCAGCAGCGCGGGGGACAGGTGGAGCTACGAGCAGTACTTC.

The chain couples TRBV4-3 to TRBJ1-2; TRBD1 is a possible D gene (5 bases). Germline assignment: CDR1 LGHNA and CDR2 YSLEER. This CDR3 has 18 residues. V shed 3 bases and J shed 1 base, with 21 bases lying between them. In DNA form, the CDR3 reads TGCGCCAGCAGCCACCGTCCCGCGGGGCCTGGGAATAACTATGGCTACACCTTC. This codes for CASSHRPAGPGNNYGYTF.

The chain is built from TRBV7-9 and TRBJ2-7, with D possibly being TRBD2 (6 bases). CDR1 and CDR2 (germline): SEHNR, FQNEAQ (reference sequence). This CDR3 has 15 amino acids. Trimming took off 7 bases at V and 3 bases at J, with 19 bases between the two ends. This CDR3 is CASTRRAVGFYEQYF. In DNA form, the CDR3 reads TGTGCCAGCACCAGGAGGGCGGTGGGCTTCTACGAGCAGTACTTC. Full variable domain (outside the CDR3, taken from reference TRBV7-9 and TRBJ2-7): DTGVSQNPRHKITKRGQNVTFRCDPISEHNRLYWYRQTLGQGPEFLTYFQNEAQLEKSRLLSDRFSAERPKGSFSTLEIQRTEQGDSAMYLCASTRRAVGFYEQYFGPGTRLTVT.

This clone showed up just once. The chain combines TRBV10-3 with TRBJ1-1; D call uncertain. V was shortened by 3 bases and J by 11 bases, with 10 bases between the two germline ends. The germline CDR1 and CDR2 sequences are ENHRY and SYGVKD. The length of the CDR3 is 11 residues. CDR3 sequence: CAISDGGRAFF. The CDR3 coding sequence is TGTGCCATCAGTGATGGCGGTAGGGCTTTCTTT.

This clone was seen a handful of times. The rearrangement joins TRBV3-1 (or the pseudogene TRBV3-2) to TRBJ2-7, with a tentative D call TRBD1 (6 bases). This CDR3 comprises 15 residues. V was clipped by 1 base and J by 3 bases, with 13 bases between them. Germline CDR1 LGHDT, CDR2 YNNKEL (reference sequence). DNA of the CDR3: TGTGCCAGCAGCCAAGTCAGGGGCTCCCTCTACGAGCAGTACTTC. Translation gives CASSQVRGSLYEQYF.

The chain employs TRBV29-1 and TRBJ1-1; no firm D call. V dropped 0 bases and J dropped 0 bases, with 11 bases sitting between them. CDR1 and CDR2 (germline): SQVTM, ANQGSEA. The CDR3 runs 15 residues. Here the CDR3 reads CSVEDLRLMNTEAFF. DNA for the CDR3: TGCAGCGTTGAAGATCTTAGACTCATGAACACTGAAGCTTTCTTT.

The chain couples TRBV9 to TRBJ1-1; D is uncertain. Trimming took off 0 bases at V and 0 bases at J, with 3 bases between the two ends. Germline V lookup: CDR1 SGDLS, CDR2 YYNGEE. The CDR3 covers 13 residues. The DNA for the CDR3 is TGTGCCAGCAGCGTAGAGCTGAACACTGAAGCTTTCTTT. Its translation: CASSVELNTEAFF.

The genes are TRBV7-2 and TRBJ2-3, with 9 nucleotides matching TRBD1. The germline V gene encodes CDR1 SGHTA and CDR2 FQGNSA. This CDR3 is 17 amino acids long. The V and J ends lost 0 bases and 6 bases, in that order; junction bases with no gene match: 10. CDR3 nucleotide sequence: TGTGCCAGCAGCTTAGCCCCGACAGGGGGTGGTCCGGATACGCAGTATTTT. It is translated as CASSLAPTGGGPDTQYF.

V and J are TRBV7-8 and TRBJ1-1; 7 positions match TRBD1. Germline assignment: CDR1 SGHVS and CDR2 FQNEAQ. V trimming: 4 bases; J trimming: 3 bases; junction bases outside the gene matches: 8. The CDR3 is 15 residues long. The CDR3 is CASSSPARGDTEAFF. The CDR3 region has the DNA TGTGCCAGCAGCTCCCCGGCCAGGGGGGACACTGAAGCTTTCTTT.

The CDR3, as DNA: TGTGCCAGCAGCCCGGGGACTAGCGGAGGAGCTCAAGAGACCCAGTACTTC. This gives the protein CASSPGTSGGAQETQYF. The chain is built from TRBV5-4 and TRBJ2-5, with 11 bases matching TRBD2. Germline V lookup: CDR1 SGHNT, CDR2 YYREEE (reference sequence). Trimming cost V 4 bases and J 2 bases; bases outside gene matches: 10. The CDR3 is 17 amino acids.

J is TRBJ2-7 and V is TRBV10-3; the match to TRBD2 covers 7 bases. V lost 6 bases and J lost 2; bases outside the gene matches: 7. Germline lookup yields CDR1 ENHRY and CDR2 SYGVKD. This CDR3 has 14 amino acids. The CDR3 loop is CAIRTTSATYEQYF. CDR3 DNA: TGTGCCATCAGAACCACTAGCGCTACCTACGAGCAGTACTTC.

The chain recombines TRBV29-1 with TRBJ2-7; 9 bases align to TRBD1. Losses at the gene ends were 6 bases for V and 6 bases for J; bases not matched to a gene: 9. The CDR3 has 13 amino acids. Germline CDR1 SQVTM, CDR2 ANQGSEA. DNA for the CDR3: TGCAGCGTCCTCCGGGACAGGGCCGGCGAGCAGTACTTC. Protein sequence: CSVLRDRAGEQYF.

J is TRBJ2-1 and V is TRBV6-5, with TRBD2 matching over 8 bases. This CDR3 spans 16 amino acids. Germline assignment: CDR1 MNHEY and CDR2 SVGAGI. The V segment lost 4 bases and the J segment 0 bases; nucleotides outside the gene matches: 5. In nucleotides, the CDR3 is TGTGCCAGCAGTTCAGAGAGCGGGAGCTCCTACAATGAGCAGTTCTTC. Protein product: CASSSESGSSYNEQFF.

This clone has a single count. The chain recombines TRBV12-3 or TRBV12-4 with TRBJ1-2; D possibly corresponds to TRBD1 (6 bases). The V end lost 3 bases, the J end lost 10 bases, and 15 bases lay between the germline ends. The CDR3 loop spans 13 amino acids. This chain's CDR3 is CASSFRDTEDYTF. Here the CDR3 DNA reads TGTGCCAGCAGTTTTCGGGACACAGAGGACTACACCTTC.

CDR3 protein: CASSWTRATRGVEAFF. In DNA, the CDR3 is TGTGCCAGCAGTTGGACTCGGGCCACACGGGGGGTTGAAGCTTTCTTT. J is TRBJ1-1 and V is TRBV27; D perhaps matches TRBD1 (5 bases). V was pared by 4 bases and J by 7 bases, with 22 bases between. This CDR3 has 16 amino acids. From germline, CDR1 is MNHEY and CDR2 SMNVEV (reference sequence).

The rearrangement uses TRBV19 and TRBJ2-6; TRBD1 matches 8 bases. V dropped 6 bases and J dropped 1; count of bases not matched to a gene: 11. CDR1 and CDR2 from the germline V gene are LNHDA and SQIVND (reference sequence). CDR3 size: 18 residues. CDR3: CASRTRPGQESGANVLTF. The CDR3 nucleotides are TGTGCCAGTAGAACTCGTCCGGGACAGGAGTCTGGGGCCAACGTCCTGACTTTC.